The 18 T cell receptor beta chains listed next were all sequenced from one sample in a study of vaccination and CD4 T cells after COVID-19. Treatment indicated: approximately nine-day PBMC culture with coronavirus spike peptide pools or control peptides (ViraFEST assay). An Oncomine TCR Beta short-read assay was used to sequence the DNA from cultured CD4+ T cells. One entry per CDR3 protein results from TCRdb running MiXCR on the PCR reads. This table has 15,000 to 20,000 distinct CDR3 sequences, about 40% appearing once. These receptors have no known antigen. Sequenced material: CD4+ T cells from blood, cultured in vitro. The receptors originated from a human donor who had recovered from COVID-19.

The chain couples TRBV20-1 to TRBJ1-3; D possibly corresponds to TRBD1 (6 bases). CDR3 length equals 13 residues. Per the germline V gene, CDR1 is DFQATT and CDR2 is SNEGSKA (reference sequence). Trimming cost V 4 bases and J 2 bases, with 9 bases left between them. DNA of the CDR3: TGCAGTGCTATAAGGACAGCTGGAAACACCATATATTTT. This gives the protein CSAIRTAGNTIYF.

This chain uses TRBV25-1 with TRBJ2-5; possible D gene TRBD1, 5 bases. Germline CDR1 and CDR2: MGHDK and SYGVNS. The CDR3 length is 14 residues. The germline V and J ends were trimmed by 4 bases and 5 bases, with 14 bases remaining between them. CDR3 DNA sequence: TGTGCCAGCAGTGTGGCAGGGATAAGCGAGACCCAGTACTTC. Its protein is CASSVAGISETQYF. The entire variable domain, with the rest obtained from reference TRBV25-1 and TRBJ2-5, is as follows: EADIYQTPRYLVIGTGKKITLECSQTMGHDKMYWYQQDPGMELHLIHYSYGVNSTEKGDLSSESTVSRIRTEHFPLTLESARPSHTSQYLCASSVAGISETQYFGPGTRLLVL.

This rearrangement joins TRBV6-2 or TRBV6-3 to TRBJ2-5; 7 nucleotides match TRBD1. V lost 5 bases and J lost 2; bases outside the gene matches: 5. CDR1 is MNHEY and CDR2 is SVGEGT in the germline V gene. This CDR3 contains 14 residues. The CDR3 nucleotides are TGTGCCAGCAGTAAAGGACAGGTTCAAGAGACCCAGTACTTC. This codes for CASSKGQVQETQYF.

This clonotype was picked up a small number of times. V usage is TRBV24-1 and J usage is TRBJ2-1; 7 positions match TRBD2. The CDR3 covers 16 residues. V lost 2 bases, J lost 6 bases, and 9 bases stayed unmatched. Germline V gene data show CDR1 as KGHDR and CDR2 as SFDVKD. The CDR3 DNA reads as TGTGCCACCAGTGATTACGGGGCGGGAGTCAGCAATGAGCAGTTCTTC. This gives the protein CATSDYGAGVSNEQFF.

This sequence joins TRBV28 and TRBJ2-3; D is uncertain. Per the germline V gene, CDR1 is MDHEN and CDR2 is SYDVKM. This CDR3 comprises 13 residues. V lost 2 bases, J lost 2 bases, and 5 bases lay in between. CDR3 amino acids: CASSLTDTDTQYF. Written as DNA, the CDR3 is TGTGCCAGCAGTTTAACGGACACAGATACGCAGTATTTT.

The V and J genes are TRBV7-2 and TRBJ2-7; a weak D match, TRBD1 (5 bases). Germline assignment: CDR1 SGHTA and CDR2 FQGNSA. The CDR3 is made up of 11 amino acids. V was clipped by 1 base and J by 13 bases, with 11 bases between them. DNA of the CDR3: TGTGCCAGCAGCTTAGAATACGACAGATACTTC. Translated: CASSLEYDRYF. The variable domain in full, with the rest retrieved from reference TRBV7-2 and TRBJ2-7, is GAGVSQSPSNKVTEKGKDVELRCDPISGHTALYWYRQSLGQGLEFLIYFQGNSAPDKSGLPSDRFSAERTGGSVSTLTIQRTQQEDSAVYLCASSLEYDRYFGPGTRLTVT.

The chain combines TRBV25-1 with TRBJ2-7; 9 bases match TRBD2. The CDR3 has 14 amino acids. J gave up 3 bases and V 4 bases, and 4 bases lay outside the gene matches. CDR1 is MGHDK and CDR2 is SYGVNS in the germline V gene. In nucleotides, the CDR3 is TGTGCCAGCAGTGGTTTAGCGGGAGTCTACGAGCAGTACTTC. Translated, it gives CASSGLAGVYEQYF.

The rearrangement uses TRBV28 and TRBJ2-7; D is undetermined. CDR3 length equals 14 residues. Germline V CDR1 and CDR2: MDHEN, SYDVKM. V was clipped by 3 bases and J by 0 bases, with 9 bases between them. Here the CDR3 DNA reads TGTGCCAGCAGTTTGCGTTGGTCCTCCTACGAGCAGTACTTC. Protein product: CASSLRWSSYEQYF.

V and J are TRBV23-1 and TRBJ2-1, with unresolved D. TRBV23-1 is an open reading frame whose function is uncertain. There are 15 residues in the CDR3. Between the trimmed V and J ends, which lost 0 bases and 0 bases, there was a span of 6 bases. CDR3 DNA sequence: TGCGCCAGCAGTCAATCCGGAAGCTCCTACAATGAGCAGTTCTTC. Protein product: CASSQSGSSYNEQFF.

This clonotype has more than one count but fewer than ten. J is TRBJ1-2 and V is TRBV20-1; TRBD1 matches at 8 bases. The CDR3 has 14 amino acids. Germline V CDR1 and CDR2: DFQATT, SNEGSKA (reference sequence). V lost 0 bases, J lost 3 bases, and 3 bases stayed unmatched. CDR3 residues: CSARDRGRDYGYTF. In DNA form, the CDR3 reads TGCAGTGCTAGAGACAGGGGGCGCGACTATGGCTACACCTTC.

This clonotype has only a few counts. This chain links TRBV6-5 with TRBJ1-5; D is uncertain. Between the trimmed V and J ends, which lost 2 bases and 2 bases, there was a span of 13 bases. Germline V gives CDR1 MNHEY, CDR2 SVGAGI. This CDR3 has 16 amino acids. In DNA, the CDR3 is TGTGCCAGCAGTTACGGAACGCCCGGAGGCAATCAGCCCCAGCATTTT. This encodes CASSYGTPGGNQPQHF.

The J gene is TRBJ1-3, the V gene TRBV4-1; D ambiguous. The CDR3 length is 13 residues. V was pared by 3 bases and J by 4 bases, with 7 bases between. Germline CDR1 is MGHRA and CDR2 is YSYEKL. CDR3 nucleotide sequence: TGCGCCAGCAGCCAGGGGATCGGAAACACCATATATTTT. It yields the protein CASSQGIGNTIYF.

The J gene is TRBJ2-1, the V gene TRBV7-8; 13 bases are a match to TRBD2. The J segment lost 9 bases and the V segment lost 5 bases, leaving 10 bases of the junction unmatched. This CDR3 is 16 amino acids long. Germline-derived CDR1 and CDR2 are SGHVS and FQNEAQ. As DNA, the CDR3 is TGTGCCAGCAGCATCGGGACTAGCGGGACGAGCCTTGAGCAGTTCTTC. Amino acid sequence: CASSIGTSGTSLEQFF.

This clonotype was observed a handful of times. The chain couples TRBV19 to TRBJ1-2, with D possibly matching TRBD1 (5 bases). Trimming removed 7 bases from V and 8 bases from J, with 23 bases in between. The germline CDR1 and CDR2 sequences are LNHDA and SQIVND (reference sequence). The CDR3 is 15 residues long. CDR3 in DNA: TGTGCCAGTACCCCCGTTAGCCGGGGCCTTAGAGGCTACACCTTC. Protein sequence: CASTPVSRGLRGYTF.

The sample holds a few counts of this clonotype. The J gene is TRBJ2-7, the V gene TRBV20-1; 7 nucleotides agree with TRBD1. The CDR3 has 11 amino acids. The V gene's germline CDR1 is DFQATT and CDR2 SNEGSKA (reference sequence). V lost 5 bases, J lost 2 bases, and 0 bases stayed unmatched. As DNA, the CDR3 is TGCAGTGCTGACAGGGCCTACGAGCAGTACTTC. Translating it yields CSADRAYEQYF.

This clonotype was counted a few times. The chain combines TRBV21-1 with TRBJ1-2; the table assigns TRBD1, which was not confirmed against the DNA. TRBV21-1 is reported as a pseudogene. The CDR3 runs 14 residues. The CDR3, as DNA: TGTGCCAGCATGACAGGGGAATTAAACTATGGCTACACCTTC. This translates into CASMTGELNYGYTF.

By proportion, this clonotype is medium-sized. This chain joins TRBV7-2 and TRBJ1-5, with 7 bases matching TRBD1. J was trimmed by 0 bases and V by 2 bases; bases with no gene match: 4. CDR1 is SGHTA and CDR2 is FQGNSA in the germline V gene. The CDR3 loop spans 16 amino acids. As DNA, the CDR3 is TGTGCCAGCAGCTTATACAGGGGACTTAGCAATCAGCCCCAGCATTTT. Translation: CASSLYRGLSNQPQHF.

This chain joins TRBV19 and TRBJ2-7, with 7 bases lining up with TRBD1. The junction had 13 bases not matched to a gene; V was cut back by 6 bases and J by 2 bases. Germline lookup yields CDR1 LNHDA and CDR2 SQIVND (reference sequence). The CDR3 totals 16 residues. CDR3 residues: CASSALSGTVAYEQYF. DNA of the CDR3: TGTGCCAGTAGCGCACTTTCCGGGACAGTCGCCTACGAGCAGTACTTC.